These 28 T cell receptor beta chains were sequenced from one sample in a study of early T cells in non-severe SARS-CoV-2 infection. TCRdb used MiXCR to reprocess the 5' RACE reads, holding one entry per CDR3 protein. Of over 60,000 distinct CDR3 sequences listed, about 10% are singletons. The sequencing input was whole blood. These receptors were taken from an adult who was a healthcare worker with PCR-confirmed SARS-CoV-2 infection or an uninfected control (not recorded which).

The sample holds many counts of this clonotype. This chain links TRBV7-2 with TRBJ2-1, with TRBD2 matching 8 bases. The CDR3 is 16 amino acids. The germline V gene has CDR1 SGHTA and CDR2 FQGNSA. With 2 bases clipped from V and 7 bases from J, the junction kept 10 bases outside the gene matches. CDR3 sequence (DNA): TGTGCCAGCAGCTTAAGAGGGGGGACTAGAGGGAATGAGCAGTTCTTC. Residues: CASSLRGGTRGNEQFF.

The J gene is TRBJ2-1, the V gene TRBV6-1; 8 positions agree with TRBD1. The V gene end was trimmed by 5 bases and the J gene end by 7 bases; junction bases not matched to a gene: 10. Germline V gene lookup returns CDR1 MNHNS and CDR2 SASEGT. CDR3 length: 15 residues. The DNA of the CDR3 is TGTGCCAGCAGTAATCCGGGACAGGTAAAGAATGAGCAGTTCTTC. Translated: CASSNPGQVKNEQFF.

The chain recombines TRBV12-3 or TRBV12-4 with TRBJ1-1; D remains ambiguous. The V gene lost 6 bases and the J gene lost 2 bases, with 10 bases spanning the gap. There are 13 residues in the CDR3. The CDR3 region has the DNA TGTGCCAGCAGACGAGCTTCTAACACTGAAGCTTTCTTT. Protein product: CASRRASNTEAFF.

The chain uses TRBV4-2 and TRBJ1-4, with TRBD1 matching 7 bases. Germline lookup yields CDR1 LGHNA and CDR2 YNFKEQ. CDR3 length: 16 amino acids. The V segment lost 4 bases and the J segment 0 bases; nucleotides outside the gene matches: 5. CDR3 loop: CASSPRGGATNEKLFF. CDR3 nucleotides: TGTGCCAGCAGCCCCAGGGGGGGAGCAACTAATGAAAAACTGTTTTTT.

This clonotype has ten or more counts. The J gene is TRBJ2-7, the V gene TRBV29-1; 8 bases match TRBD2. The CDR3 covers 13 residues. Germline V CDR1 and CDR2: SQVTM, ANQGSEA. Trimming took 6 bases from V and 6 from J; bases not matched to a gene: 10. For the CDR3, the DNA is TGCAGCGTCCTGACAAGCGGGAGTCTCGAGCAGTACTTC. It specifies CSVLTSGSLEQYF.

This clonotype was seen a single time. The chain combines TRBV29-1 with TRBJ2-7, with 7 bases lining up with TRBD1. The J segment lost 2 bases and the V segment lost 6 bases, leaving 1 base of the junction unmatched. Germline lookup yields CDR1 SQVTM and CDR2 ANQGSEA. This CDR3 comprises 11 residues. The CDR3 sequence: CSVTGAYEQYF. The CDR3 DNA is TGCAGCGTCACAGGGGCCTACGAGCAGTACTTC.

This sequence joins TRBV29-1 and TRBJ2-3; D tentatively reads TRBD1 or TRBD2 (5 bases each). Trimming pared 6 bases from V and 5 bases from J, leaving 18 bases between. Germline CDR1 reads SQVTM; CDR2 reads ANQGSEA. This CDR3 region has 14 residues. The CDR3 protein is CSVEVTAPGDTQYF. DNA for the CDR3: TGCAGCGTGGAGGTGACAGCGCCCGGAGATACGCAGTATTTT.

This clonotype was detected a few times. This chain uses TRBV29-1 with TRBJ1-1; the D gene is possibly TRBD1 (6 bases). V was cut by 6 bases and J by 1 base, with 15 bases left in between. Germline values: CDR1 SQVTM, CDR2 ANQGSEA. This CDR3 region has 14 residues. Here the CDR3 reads CSVGDRWENTEAFF. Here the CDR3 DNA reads TGCAGCGTGGGTGACAGGTGGGAGAACACTGAAGCTTTCTTT.

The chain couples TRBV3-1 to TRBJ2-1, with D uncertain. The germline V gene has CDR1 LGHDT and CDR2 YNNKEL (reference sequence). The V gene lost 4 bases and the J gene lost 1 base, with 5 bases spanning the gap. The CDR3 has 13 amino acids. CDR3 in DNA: TGTGCCAGCAGCCTTGCGTCCTACAATGAGCAGTTCTTC. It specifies CASSLASYNEQFF.

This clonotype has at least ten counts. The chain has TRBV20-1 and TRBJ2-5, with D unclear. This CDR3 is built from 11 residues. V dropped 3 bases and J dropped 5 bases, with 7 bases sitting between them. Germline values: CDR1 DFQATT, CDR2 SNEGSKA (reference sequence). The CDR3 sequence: CSASPKETQYF. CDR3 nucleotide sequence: TGCAGTGCTAGTCCTAAGGAGACCCAGTACTTC.

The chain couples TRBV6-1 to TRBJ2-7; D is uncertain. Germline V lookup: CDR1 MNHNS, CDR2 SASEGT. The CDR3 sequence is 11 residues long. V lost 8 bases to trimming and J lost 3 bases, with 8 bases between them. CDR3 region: CASSYDYEQYF. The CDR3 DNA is TGTGCCAGCTCCTATGACTACGAGCAGTACTTC.

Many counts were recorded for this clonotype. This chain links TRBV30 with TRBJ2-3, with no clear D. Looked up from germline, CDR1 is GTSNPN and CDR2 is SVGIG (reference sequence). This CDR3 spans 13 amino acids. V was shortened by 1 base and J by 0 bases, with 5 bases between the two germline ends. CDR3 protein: CAWSGSSTDTQYF. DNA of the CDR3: TGTGCCTGGAGTGGATCTAGCACAGATACGCAGTATTTT.

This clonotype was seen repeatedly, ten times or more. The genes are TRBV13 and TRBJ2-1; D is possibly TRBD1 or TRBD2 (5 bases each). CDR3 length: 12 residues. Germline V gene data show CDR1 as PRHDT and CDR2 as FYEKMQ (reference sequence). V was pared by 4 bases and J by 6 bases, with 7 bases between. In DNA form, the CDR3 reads TGTGCCAGCAGCTGGGACGGCAATGAGCAGTTCTTC. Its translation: CASSWDGNEQFF.

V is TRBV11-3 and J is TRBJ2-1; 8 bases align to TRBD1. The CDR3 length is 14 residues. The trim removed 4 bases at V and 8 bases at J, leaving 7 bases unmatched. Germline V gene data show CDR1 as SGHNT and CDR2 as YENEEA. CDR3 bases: TGTGCCAGCAGCTCCCGGACAGGGCGTGATGAGCAGTTCTTC. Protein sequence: CASSSRTGRDEQFF.

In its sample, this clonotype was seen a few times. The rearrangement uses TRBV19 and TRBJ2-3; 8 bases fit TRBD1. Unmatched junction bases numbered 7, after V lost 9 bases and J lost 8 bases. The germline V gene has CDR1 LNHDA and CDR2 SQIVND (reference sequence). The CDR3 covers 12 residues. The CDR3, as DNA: TGTGCCAGCACTACAGGGGGAGGTACGCAGTATTTT. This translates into CASTTGGGTQYF.

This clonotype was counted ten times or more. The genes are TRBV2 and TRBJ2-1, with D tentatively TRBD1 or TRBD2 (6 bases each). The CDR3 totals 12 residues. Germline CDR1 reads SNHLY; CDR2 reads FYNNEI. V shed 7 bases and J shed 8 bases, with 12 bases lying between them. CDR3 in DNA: TGTGCCAGCATGTCCGGGGGCGATGAGCAGTTCTTC. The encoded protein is CASMSGGDEQFF.

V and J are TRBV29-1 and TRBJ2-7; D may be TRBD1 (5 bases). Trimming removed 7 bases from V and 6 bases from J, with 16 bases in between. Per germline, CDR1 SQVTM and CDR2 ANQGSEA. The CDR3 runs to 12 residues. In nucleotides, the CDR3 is TGCAGCGCCGTGGACCAGGGCGGCGAGCAGTACTTC. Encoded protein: CSAVDQGGEQYF.

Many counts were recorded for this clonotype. In DNA, the CDR3 is TGTGCCAGCAGCCCCGTTTCGGGCTACGAGCAGTACTTC. This encodes CASSPVSGYEQYF. The rearrangement uses TRBV11-2 and TRBJ2-7; no reliable D call. Germline assignment: CDR1 SGHAT and CDR2 FQNNGV. Trimming took 5 bases from V and 3 from J, leaving 11 bases between them. The CDR3 spans 13 residues.

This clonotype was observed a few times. The CDR3 reads CASSLQARGDYGYTF. The CDR3 bases are TGTGCCAGCAGCTTGCAGGCCCGGGGAGACTATGGCTACACCTTC. The chain employs TRBV5-5 and TRBJ1-2; no reliable D call. Germline CDR1 and CDR2: SGHKS and YYEKEE (reference sequence). The CDR3 extends over 15 amino acids. Trimming stripped 1 base from V and 3 bases from J, with 13 bases between.

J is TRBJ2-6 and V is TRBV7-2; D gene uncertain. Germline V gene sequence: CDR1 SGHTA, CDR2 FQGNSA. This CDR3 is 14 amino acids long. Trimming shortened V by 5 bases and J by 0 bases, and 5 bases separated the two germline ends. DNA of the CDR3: TGTGCCAGCAGCGCGTTCTCTGGGGCCAACGTCCTGACTTTC. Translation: CASSAFSGANVLTF.

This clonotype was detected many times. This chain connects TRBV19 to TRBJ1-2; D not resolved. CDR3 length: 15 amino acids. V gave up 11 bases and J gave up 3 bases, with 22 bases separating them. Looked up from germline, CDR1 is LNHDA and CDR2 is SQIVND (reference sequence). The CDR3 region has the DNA TGTGCCGGAAGAGGCAGATCAGTTAATGACTATGGCTACACCTTC. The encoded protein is CAGRGRSVNDYGYTF.

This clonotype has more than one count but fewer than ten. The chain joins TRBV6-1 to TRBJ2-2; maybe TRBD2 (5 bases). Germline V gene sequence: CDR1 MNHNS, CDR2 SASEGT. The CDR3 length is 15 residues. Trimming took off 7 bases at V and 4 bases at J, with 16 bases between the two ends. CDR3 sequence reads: CASTPGIGLTGELFF. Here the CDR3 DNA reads TGTGCCAGCACCCCCGGGATAGGTCTCACCGGGGAGCTGTTTTTT.

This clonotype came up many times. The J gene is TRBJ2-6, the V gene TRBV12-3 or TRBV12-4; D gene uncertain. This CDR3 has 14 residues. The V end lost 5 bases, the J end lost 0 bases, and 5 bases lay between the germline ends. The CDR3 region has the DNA TGTGCCAGCAGTCAGAGCTCTGGGGCCAACGTCCTGACTTTC. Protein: CASSQSSGANVLTF.

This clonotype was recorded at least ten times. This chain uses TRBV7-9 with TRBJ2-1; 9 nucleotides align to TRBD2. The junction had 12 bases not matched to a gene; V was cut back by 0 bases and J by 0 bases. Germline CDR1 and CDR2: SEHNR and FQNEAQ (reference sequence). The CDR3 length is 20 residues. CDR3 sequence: CASSLALGAGGLSSYNEQFF. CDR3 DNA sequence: TGTGCCAGCAGCTTAGCGCTAGGAGCGGGGGGCCTGAGCTCCTACAATGAGCAGTTCTTC.

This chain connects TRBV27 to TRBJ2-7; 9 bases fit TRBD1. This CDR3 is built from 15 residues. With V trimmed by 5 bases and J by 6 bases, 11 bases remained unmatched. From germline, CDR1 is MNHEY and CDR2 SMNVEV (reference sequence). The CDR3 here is CASSRNRDRAIEQYF. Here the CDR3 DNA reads TGTGCCAGCAGTCGCAACCGGGACAGGGCAATCGAGCAGTACTTC.

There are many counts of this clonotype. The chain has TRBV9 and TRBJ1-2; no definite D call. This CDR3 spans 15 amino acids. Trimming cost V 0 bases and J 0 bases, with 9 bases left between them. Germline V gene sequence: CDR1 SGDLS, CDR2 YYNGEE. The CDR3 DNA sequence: TGTGCCAGCAGCGTAGGTGGAGGGACTAACTATGGCTACACCTTC. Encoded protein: CASSVGGGTNYGYTF.

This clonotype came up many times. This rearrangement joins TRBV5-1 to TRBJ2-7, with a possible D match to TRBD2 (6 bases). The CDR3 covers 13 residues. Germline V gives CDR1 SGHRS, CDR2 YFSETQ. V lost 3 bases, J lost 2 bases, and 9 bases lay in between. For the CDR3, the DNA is TGCGCCAGCAGCTCGACTAGTACCTACGAGCAGTACTTC. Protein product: CASSSTSTYEQYF.

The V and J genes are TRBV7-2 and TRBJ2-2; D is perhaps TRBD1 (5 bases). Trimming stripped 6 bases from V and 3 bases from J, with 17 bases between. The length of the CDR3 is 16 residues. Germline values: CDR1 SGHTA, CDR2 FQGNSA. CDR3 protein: CASSSRQGSYTGELFF. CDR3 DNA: TGTGCCAGCAGTTCCCGGCAGGGCTCGTACACCGGGGAGCTGTTTTTT. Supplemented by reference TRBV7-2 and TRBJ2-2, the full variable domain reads GAGVSQSPSNKVTEKGKDVELRCDPISGHTALYWYRQSLGQGLEFLIYFQGNSAPDKSGLPSDRFSAERTGGSVSTLTIQRTQQEDSAVYLCASSSRQGSYTGELFFGEGSRLTVL.